A selection of T cell receptor beta chains follows, all from one sample in a study of T cell responses to AZD1222 COVID-19 vaccine. Produced via immunoSEQ multiplex PCR; TCRdb's table is partial and in-frame only. The table has about 210,000 clones, about 94% seen once. The sequenced sample was peripheral blood, obtained 28 days after the second dose of the MenACWY control vaccine. The receptors originated from an adult who received the MenACWY meningococcal vaccine as a control. The CDR3 runs from the conserved cysteine through the conserved F or W.

V gene	J gene	CDR3 protein
TRBV2	TRBJ1-5	CASQGPPGQPQHF
TRBV5-5	TRBJ2-1	CASSYSAGGDEQFF
TRBV29-1	TRBJ1-1	CSVKKEGRQVSAFF
TRBV7-2	TRBJ2-1	CASRFAGGLNEQFF
TRBV5-4	TRBJ1-1	CASSPLGVQNTETFF
TRBV18	TRBJ2-2	CASSPPGQYTTGELFF
TRBV7-9	TRBJ2-6	CASSPGWTGPEANVLTF
TRBV7-2	TRBJ2-2	CASSISLGMNTGELFF
TRBV30	TRBJ1-5	CAWGGQGDQPQHF
TRBV28	TRBJ2-7	CASTTVPYEQYF
TRBV3-1/TRBV3-2	TRBJ2-7	CASSQPSGATYEQYF
TRBV3-1/TRBV3-2	TRBJ1-1	CASTGDVSTEAFF
TRBV5-4	TRBJ2-1	CASSSETENSYNEQFF
TRBV7-9	TRBJ1-2	CASSPQEFLGYGYTF
TRBV6-4	TRBJ1-4	CASSDLGGRLFF
TRBV4-2	TRBJ1-2	CASSQPLTGVNYGYTF
TRBV7-2	TRBJ2-2	CASSPTMGGELFF
TRBV6-6	TRBJ2-7	CASSHDRSRGSTYEQYF
TRBV28	TRBJ2-3	CASSFWGQGVDTQYF
TRBV5-1	TRBJ2-5	CASSDTGQGETQYF
TRBV19	TRBJ2-2	CASNWAVGTGELFF
TRBV9	TRBJ2-1	CASSGGLAGDNEQFF
TRBV6-6	TRBJ1-5	CASSPGGEQPQHF
TRBV12-3/TRBV12-4	TRBJ2-5	CASSLGQRAQYF
TRBV7-9	TRBJ1-1	CASSLMSVNTEAFF
TRBV29-1	TRBJ2-7	CSATGGYEQYF
TRBV7-9	TRBJ1-1	CASSLGGGLTTEAFF
TRBV25-1	TRBJ1-2	CASSDGVLGDGYTF
TRBV5-3	TRBJ2-2	CARSLRPTSGIETGELFF
TRBV28	TRBJ1-3	CASREQIFSGNTIYF
TRBV5-1	TRBJ2-3	CASSPVGFLAADTQYF
TRBV5-8	TRBJ2-7	CASRGGLLYEQYF
TRBV18	TRBJ1-6	CASSPGTGANSPLHF
TRBV19	TRBJ2-7	CASSGALADSYEQYF
TRBV6-5	TRBJ1-1	CASTDRGRGTEAFF
TRBV4-1	TRBJ2-5	CASSQDPTGEETQYF
TRBV7-2	TRBJ2-4	CASSTQGNKNIQYF
TRBV19	TRBJ1-5	CASSEGVGNQPQHF
TRBV27	TRBJ2-1	CASRRRDYNEQFF
TRBV19	TRBJ1-5	CASSTGWGSNQPQHF
TRBV7-2	TRBJ1-5	CASSFSDSLSNQPQHF
TRBV28	TRBJ1-1	CASSYTGVGTEAFF
TRBV28	TRBJ1-6	CASSLKGRGPNSPLHF
TRBV19	TRBJ1-3	CASSPDSRGNTIYF
TRBV5-1	TRBJ2-7	CASSLGGTGFYEQYF